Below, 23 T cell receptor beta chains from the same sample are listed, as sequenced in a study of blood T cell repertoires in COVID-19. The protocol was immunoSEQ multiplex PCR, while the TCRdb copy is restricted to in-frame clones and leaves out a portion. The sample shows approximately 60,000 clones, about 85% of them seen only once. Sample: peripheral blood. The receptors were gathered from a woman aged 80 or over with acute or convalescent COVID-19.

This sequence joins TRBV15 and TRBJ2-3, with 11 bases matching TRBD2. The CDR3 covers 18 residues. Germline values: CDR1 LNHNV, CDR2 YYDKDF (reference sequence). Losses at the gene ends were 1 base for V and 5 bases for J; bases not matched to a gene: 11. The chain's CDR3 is CATSRGTSGYPKGDTQYF. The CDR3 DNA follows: TGTGCCACCAGCAGAGGGACTAGCGGGTATCCAAAGGGAGATACGCAGTATTTT.

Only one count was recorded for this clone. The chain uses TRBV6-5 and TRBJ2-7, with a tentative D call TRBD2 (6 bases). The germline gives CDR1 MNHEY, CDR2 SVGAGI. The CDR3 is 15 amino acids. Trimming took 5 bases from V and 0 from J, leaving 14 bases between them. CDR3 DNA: TGTGCCAGCAGTCCCACGGGACTCGTCTCCTACGAGCAGTACTTC. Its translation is CASSPTGLVSYEQYF.

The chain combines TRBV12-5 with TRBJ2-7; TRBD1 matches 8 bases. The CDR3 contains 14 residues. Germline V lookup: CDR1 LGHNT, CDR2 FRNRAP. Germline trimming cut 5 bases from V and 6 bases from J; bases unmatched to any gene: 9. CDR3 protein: CASGPRSRGLEQYF. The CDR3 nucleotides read TGTGCTAGTGGTCCCCGAAGCAGGGGGCTCGAGCAGTACTTC.

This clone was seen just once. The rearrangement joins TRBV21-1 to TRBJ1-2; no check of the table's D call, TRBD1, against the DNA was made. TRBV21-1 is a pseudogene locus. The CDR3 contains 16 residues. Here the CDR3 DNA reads TGTGCCAGCAGCAAATTCCGGAAACAGGGGCCGGGTGGCTACACCTTC. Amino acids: CASSKFRKQGPGGYTF.

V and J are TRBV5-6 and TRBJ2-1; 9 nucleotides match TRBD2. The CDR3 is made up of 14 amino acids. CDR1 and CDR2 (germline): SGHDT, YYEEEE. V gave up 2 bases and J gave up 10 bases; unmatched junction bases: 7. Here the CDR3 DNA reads TGTGCCAGCAGCTTAGGCGGGAGGGCCTTGGAGCAGTTCTTC. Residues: CASSLGGRALEQFF. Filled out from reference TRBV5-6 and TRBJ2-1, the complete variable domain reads DAGVTQSPTHLIKTRGQQVTLRCSPKSGHDTVSWYQQALGQGPQFIFQYYEEEERQRGNFPDRFSGHQFPNYSSELNVNALLLGDSALYLCASSLGGRALEQFFGPGTRLTVL.

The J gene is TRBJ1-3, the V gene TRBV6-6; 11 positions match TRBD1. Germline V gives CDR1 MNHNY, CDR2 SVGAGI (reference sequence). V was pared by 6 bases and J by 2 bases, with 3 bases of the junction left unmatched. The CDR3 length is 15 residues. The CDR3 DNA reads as TGTGCCAGCAGCCAGGGACAGGGGGCTGGAAACACCATATATTTT. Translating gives CASSQGQGAGNTIYF.

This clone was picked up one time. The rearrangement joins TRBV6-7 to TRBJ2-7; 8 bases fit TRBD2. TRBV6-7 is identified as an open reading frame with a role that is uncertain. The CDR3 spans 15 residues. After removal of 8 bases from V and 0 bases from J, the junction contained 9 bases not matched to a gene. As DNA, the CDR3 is TGTGCCAGCCCCTCCATGGGGACTAGCTCCTACGAGCAGTACTTC. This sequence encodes CASPSMGTSSYEQYF.

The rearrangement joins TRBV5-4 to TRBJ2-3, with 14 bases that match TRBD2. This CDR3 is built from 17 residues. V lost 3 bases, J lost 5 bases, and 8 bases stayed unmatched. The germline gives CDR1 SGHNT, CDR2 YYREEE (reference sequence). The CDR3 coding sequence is TGTGCCAGCAGCTCCGGACTAGCGGGAGGTCTGGGAGATACGCAGTATTTT. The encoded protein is CASSSGLAGGLGDTQYF.

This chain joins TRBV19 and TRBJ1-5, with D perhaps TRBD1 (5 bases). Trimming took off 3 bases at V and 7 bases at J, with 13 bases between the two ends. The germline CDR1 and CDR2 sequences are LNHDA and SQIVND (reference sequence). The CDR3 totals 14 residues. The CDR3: CASSILQGFQPQHF. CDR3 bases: TGTGCCAGTAGTATCCTCCAGGGCTTCCAGCCCCAGCATTTT.

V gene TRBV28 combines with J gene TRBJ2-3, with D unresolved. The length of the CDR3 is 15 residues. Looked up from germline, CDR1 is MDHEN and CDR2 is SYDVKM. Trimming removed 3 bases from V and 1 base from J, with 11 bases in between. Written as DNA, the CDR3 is TGTGCCAGCAGTTTGGGCCCGGCAGGCACAGATACGCAGTATTTT. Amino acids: CASSLGPAGTDTQYF.

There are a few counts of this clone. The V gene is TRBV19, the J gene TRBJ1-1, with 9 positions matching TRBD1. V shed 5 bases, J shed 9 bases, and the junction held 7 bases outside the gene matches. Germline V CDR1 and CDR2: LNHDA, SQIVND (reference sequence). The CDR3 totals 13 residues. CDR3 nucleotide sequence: TGTGCCAGTAGTTACCGACAGGGGGGAAAAGCTTTCTTT. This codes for CASSYRQGGKAFF.

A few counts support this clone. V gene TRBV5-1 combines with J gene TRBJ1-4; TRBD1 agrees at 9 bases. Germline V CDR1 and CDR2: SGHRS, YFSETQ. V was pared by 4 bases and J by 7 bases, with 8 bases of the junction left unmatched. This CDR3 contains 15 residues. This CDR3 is CASSNAGTGSEKLFF. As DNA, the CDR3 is TGCGCCAGCAGCAACGCCGGGACAGGGAGTGAAAAACTGTTTTTT.

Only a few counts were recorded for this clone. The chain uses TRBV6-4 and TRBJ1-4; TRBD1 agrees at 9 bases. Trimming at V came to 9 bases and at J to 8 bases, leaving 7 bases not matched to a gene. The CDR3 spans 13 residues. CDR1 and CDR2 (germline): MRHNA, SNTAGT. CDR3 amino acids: CASTGTGFEKLFF. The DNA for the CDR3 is TGTGCCAGTACCGGGACAGGGTTCGAAAAACTGTTTTTT.

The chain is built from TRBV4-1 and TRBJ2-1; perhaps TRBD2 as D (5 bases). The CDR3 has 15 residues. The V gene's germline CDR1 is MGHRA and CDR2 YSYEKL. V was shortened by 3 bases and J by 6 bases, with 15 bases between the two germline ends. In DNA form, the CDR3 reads TGCGCCAGCAGCCAGTACAAGGAGGTTTTCAATGAGCAGTTCTTC. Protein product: CASSQYKEVFNEQFF.

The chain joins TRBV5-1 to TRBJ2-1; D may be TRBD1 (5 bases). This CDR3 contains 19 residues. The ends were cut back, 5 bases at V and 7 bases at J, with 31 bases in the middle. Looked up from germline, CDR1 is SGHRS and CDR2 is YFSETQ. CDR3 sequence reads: CASSHQGLNYVGGVNEQFF. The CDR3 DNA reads TGCGCCAGCAGTCACCAGGGTCTTAATTACGTCGGCGGTGTTAATGAGCAGTTCTTC.

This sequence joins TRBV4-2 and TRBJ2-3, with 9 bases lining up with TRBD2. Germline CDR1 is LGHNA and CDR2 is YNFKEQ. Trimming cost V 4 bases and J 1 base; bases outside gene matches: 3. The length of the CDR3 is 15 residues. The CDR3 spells CASSPWTSGTDTQYF. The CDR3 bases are TGTGCCAGCAGCCCCTGGACTAGCGGCACAGATACGCAGTATTTT.

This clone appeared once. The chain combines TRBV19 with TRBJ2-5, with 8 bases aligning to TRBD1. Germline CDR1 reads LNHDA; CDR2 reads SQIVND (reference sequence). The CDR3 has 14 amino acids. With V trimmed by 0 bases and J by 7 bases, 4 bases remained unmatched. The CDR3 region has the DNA TGTGCCAGTAGTATAGATCAGGGGGCTGGGACCCAGTACTTC. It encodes CASSIDQGAGTQYF. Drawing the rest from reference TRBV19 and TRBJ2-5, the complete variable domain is DGGITQSPKYLFRKEGQNVTLSCEQNLNHDAMYWYRQDPGQGLRLIYYSQIVNDFQKGDIAEGYSVSREKKESFPLTVTSAQKNPTAFYLCASSIDQGAGTQYFGPGTRLLVL.

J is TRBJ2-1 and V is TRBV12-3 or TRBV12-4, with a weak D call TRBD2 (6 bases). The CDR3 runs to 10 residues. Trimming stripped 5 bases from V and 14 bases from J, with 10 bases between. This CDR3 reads CASSTTRKFF. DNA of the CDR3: TGTGCCAGCAGTACGACTAGAAAGTTCTTC.

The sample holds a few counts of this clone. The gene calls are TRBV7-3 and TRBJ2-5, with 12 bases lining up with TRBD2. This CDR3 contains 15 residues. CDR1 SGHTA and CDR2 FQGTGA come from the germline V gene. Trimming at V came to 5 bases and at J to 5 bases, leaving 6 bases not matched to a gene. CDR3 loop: CASSLAGGPSETQYF. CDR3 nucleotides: TGTGCCAGCAGCCTAGCGGGAGGGCCTTCGGAGACCCAGTACTTC.

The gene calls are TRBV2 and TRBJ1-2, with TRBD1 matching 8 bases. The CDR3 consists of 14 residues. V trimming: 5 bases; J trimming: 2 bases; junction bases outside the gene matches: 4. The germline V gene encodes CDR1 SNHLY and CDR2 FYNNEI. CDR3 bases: TGTGCCAGCAGTCCCCGGACAGGGAACTATGGCTACACCTTC. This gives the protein CASSPRTGNYGYTF. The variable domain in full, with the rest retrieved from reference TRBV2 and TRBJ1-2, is EPEVTQTPSHQVTQMGQEVILRCVPISNHLYFYWYRQILGQKVEFLVSFYNNEISEKSEIFDDQFSVERPDGSNFTLKIRSTKLEDSAMYFCASSPRTGNYGYTFGSGTRLTVV.

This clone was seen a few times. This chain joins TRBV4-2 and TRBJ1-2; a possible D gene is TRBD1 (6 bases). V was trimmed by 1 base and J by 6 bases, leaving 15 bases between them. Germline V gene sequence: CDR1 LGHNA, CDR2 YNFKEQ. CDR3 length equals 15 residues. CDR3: CASSQAGGQIDGYTF. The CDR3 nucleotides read TGTGCCAGCAGCCAAGCCGGGGGGCAGATTGATGGCTACACCTTC.

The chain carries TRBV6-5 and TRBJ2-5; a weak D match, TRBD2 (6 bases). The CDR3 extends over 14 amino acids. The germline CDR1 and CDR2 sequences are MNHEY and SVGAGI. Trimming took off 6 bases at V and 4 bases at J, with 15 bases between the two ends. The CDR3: CASRLAGNRETQYF. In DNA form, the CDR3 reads TGTGCCAGCAGACTAGCAGGGAATAGAGAGACCCAGTACTTC.

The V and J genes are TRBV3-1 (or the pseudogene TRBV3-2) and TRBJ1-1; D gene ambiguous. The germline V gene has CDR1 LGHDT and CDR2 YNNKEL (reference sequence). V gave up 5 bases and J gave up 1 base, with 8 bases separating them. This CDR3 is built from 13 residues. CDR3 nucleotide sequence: TGTGCCAGCAGCGCGATTGAGAACACTGAAGCTTTCTTT. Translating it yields CASSAIENTEAFF.